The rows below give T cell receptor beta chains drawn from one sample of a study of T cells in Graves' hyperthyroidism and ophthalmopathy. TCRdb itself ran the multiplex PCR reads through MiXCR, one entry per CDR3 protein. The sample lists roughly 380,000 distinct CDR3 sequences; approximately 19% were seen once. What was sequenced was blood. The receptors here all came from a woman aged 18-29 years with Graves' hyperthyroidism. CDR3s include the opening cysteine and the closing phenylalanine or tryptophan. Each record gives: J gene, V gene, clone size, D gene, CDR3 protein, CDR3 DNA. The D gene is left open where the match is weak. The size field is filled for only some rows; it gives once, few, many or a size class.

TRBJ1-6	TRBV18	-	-	CASSPEVPNNSPLHF	TGTGCCAGCTCACCGGAGGTACCTAATAATTCACCCCTCCACTTT
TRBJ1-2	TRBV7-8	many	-	CASSLQQPMDYTF	TGTGCCAGCAGCTTGCAACAGCCAATGGACTACACCTTC
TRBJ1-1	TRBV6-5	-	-	CASSYLGRENTEAFF	TGTGCCAGCAGTTACTTAGGTCGGGAGAACACTGAAGCTTTCTTT
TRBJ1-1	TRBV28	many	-	CASSGAPNTEAFF	TGTGCCAGCAGTGGGGCCCCGAACACTGAAGCTTTCTTT
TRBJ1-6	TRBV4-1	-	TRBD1	CASSQTGGDYSPLHF	TGCGCCAGCAGCCAAACAGGGGGCGATTATTCACCCCTCCACTTT
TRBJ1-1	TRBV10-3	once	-	CAISEYEQSEAFF	TGTGCCATCAGTGAGTATGAACAATCTGAAGCTTTCTTT
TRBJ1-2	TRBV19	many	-	CASVHREGGYTF	TGTGCCAGTGTTCACAGGGAGGGTGGCTACACCTTC
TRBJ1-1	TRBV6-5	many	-	CASSYFWPTKLDF	TGTGCCAGCAGTTACTTTTGGCCGACCAAGCTGGACTTT
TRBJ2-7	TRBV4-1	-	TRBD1	CASSQDVRGRIWTEQYF	TGCGCCAGCAGCCAAGATGTCAGGGGGCGAATTTGGACCGAGCAGTACTTC
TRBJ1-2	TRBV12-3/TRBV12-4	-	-	CASSLGGGRYGYTF	TGTGCCAGCAGTCTGGGGGGCGGCCGCTATGGCTACACCTTC
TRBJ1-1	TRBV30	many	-	CAWKRRTEAFF	TGTGCCTGGAAGCGAAGGACTGAAGCTTTCTTT
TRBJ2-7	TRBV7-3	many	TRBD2	CASSLTFREDTYEQYF	TGTGCCAGCAGCTTAACGTTTCGGGAGGACACCTACGAGCAGTACTTC
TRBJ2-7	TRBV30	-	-	CAWSQGRGEQYF	TGTGCCTGGAGTCAGGGCAGGGGCGAGCAGTACTTC
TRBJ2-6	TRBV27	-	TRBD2	CASSLYSRGGANPGANVLTF	TGTGCCAGCAGTTTATACTCCCGGGGGGGCGCGAACCCCGGGGCCAACGTCCTGACTTTC
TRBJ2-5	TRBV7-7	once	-	CASSFGQTQRETQYF	TGTGCTAGCAGCTTTGGACAGACTCAGAGGGAGACCCAGTACTTC
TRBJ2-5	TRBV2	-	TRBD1	CASTAGGARKTQYF	TGTGCCAGCACCGCAGGGGGCGCCCGGAAGACCCAGTACTTC
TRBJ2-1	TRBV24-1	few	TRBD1	CATSEWDRGTDNEQFF	TGTGCCACCAGTGAATGGGACAGGGGAACGGACAATGAGCAGTTCTTC
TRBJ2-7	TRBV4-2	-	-	CASSQGTLGVYEQYF	TGTGCCAGCAGCCAAGGAACCTTAGGGGTCTACGAGCAGTACTTC
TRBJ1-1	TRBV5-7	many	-	CASSSLQLMNTEAFF	TGTGCCAGCAGCTCCTTACAGCTCATGAACACTGAAGCTTTCTTT
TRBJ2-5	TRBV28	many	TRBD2	CASSLSTSRETQYF	TGTGCCAGCAGTCTTTCGACTAGCAGAGAGACCCAGTACTTC
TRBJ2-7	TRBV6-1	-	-	CASSESPGDEQYF	TGTGCCAGCAGTGAAAGTCCAGGGGACGAGCAGTACTTC
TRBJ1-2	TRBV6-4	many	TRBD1	CASSDGPGRQGAAGANYGYTF	TGTGCCAGCAGTGACGGTCCGGGGAGACAGGGGGCGGCCGGGGCTAACTATGGCTACACCTTC
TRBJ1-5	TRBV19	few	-	CASSFRIRGSNQPQHF	TGTGCCAGTAGTTTCCGAATCAGGGGAAGCAATCAGCCCCAGCATTTT
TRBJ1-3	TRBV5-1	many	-	CASSPGTAGNTIYF	TGTGCCAGCAGCCCGGGGACGGCTGGAAACACCATATATTTT
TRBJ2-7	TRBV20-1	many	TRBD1	CSALRTGDSYEQYF	TGCAGCGCATTAAGGACAGGGGACTCCTACGAGCAGTACTTC
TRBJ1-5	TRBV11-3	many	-	CASSLRVGNQPQHF	TGTGCCAGCAGCTTAAGGGTGGGCAATCAGCCCCAGCATTTT
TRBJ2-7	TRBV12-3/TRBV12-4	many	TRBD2	CASMGLARYEQYF	TGTGCCAGCATGGGACTAGCTAGGTACGAGCAGTACTTC
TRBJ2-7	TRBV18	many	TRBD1	CASSPTGQSYEQYF	TGTGCCAGCTCACCTACGGGACAGTCCTACGAGCAGTACTTC
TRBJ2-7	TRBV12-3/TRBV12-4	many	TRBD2	CASSPTSGGVYEQYF	TGTGCCAGCAGCCCCACTAGCGGGGGGGTCTACGAGCAGTACTTC
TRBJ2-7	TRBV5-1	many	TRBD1	CASSFHRTGSYEQYF	TGCGCCAGCAGCTTTCATAGGACAGGCTCCTACGAGCAGTACTTC
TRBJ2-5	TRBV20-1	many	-	CSAPRAETQYF	TGCAGTGCTCCCCGGGCCGAGACCCAGTACTTC
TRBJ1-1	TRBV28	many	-	CASSLRGINTEAFF	TGTGCCAGCAGTTTACGGGGTATAAACACTGAAGCTTTCTTT
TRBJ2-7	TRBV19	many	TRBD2	CASSIGLATLYEQYF	TGTGCCAGTAGTATTGGACTAGCGACCCTATACGAGCAGTACTTC
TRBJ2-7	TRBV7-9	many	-	CASSLRGGEGEQYF	TGTGCCAGCAGTCTTCGCGGGGGCGAGGGCGAGCAGTACTTC
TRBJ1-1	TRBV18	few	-	CASSDPGRRMNTEAFF	TGTGCCAGCTCGGACCCGGGACGGAGGATGAACACTGAAGCTTTCTTT
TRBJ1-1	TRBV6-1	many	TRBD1	CASSEETGANTEAFF	TGTGCCAGCAGTGAAGAGACAGGGGCGAACACTGAAGCTTTCTTT
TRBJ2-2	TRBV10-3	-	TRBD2	CAISERGLDGHTGELFF	TGTGCCATCAGTGAGCGGGGACTAGATGGGCACACCGGGGAGCTGTTTTTT
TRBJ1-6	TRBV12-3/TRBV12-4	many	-	CASSFGRSQSPLHF	TGTGCCAGCAGTTTTGGACGTAGTCAGTCACCCCTCCACTTT
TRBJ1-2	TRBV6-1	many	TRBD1	CASSRDRGFYGYTF	TGTGCCAGCAGTCGGGACAGGGGGTTCTATGGCTACACCTTC
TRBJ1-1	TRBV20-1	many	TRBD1	CSARAIRTGGMNTEAFF	TGCAGTGCTAGAGCGATTAGGACAGGGGGTATGAACACTGAAGCTTTCTTT
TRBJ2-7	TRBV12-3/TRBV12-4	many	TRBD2	CASSHGGAYEQYF	TGTGCCAGCAGCCATGGGGGGGCCTACGAGCAGTACTTC
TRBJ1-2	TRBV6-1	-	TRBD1	CASGSGQLYGYTF	TGTGCCAGCGGATCGGGACAGCTGTATGGCTACACCTTC
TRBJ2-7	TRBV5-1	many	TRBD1	CASSFKQGPYEQYF	TGCGCCAGCAGCTTTAAACAGGGGCCTTACGAGCAGTACTTC
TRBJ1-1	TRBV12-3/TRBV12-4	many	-	CASRGRGVGTEAFF	TGTGCCAGCAGAGGCCGGGGGGTGGGGACTGAAGCTTTCTTT
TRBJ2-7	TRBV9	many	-	CASSVGALPSAYEQYF	TGTGCCAGCAGCGTAGGCGCACTACCGTCTGCCTACGAGCAGTACTTC
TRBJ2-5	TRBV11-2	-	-	CASRDPWRGPQETQYF	TGTGCCAGCAGAGACCCCTGGAGGGGGCCGCAAGAGACCCAGTACTTC
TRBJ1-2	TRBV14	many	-	CASSQVAGLGHGYTF	TGTGCCAGCAGCCAAGTAGCCGGGCTAGGGCATGGCTACACCTTC
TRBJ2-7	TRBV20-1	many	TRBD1	CSAKGDRGWGEQYF	TGCAGTGCTAAGGGGGACAGGGGGTGGGGAGAGCAGTACTTC
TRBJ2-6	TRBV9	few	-	CASSVAPGSGANVLTF	TGTGCCAGCAGCGTAGCCCCTGGATCTGGGGCCAACGTCCTGACTTTC
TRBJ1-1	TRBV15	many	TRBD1	CATSDRTGPGTEAFF	TGTGCCACCAGCGACCGGACAGGGCCTGGCACTGAAGCTTTCTTT
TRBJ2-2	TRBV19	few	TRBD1	CASSRRDRVYERVTGELFF	TGTGCCAGTAGTCGCCGGGACAGGGTATACGAACGTGTCACCGGGGAGCTGTTTTTT
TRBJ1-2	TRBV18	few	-	CASSPPNSSGF	TGTGCCAGCTCACCCCCTAACAGTTCGGGCTTC
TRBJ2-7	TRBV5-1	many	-	CASSLVADYEQYF	TGCGCCAGCAGCTTGGTCGCAGACTACGAGCAGTACTTC
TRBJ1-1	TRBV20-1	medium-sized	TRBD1	CSARDRDRLNTEAFF	TGCAGTGCTAGAGATCGGGACAGGTTGAACACTGAAGCTTTCTTT